This T cell receptor (beta chain) was identified in a study of blood T cell repertoires in COVID-19. Looking at the study overall: Whether acute or convalescent, the COVID-19 samples came from the United States, Italy and Spain. Nucleic acid was either cDNA or gDNA, and it came from T cells, B-cell-depleted T cells, or PBMCs.

Authors' data handling: Reference gene primer amplification in the assay estimated nucleated cell counts. Produced via immunoSEQ multiplex PCR; TCRdb's table is partial and in-frame only. V and J calls and clone size are copied from that table; D and trimming were computed from the DNA. This sample has about 160,000 clones, with about 85% found just once. Trimming took off 5 bases at V and 9 bases at J, with 22 bases between the two ends. The germline gives CDR1 WNHNN, CDR2 SYGVQD (reference sequence). CDR3 size: 16 residues. This clonotype originated in a man in his forties or fifties with acute or convalescent COVID-19. The chain combines TRBV10-1 with TRBJ1-4; no clear D. The sequenced sample consisted of peripheral blood. DNA of the CDR3: TGCGCCAGCAGTCAAGTATGGACTGCCGGAGAAAAAAAACTGTTTTTT. Protein product: CASSQVWTAGEKKLFF.